The present T cell receptor (beta chain) was sequenced within a study of shared clonotypes between healthy human individuals. Germline V gene data show CDR1 as MNHNS and CDR2 as SASEGT. The ends were cut back, 2 bases at V and 1 base at J, with 14 bases in the middle. The CDR3 is made up of 16 amino acids. Naive CD8 cells lacked CD45RO and underwent positive selection for CCR7, leaving out terminally differentiated effector memory CD45RA+ cells. It was at deep level that the assay was run. Data came from immunoSEQ multiplex PCR; TCRdb stores just in-frame clones and leaves some out. The sample shows around 640,000 clones, roughly 95% of them seen only once.

Sequenced input: naive CD8+ T cells sorted from blood. The sequence came from a woman under 40 in good health. J is TRBJ1-2 and V is TRBV6-1; no clear D gene. The CDR3 coding sequence is TGTGCCAGCAGTGAAACTCGGCGGTCATATAACTATGGCTACACCTTC. It translates to CASSETRRSYNYGYTF.